This TCR beta chain was obtained from a study of shared clonotypes between healthy human individuals. Findings and limits, study-wide: Limitation of the genetic and exposure-history diversity represented came from the few donors.

This table comes from immunoSEQ multiplex PCR, and its TCRdb copy is limited to in-frame clones, with some not included. Of more than 1 million clones listed, approximately 80% were seen once; the top ten hold under 0.6%. V gave up 6 bases and J gave up 1 base; unmatched junction bases: 6. There are 16 residues in the CDR3. Germline V CDR1 and CDR2: KGHSH, LQKENI. Concerning this clone: Its antigen is unidentified.

This clonotype was sampled from a man between 18 and 35 years old in good health. Some clones in this sample may be carry-over from other donors' samples. Input material: memory CD4+ T cells from PBMCs. Subset specified: CD45RA-negative fraction. This rearrangement joins TRBV18 to TRBJ2-2; 9 bases agree with TRBD2. CDR3 coding DNA: TGTGCCAGCTCGGACACTAGCGGGCAGAACACCGGGGAGCTGTTTTTT. As protein: CASSDTSGQNTGELFF.